Listed below are T cell receptor beta chains from one sample, sequenced in a study of shared clonotypes between healthy human individuals. The protocol was immunoSEQ multiplex PCR, while the TCRdb copy is restricted to in-frame clones and leaves out a portion. The sample lists nearly 600,000 clones, roughly 95% occurring once. Sequencing was performed on naive CD8+ T cells sorted from blood. The receptors were sampled from a woman aged 25-40 years in good health. Each CDR3 is given with its conserved first and last residue. The D gene is left open where the match is weak. Not every row has a clone size; where given, it reads once, few, many or a size class.

J gene | D gene | clone size | V gene | CDR3 protein | CDR3 DNA
TRBJ2-7 | - | - | TRBV4-2 | CASSQGSGPSYEQYF | TGTGCCAGCAGCCAAGGTTCGGGTCCCTCCTACGAGCAGTACTTC
TRBJ1-3 | - | - | TRBV4-1 | CASSQDDHSSGNTIYF | TGCGCCAGCAGCCAAGACGACCACAGCTCTGGAAACACCATATATTTT
TRBJ2-1 | - | once | TRBV7-8 | CASSLPTTRAYNEQFF | TGTGCCAGCAGCTTACCTACGACTAGGGCCTACAATGAGCAGTTCTTC
TRBJ2-5 | TRBD2 | - | TRBV28 | CASRHRLAVGKTQYF | TGTGCCAGCAGGCATAGACTAGCGGTGGGAAAGACCCAGTACTTC
TRBJ2-7 | TRBD2 | - | TRBV19 | CASRAGGFSYEQYF | TGTGCCAGTAGAGCGGGAGGGTTCTCCTACGAGCAGTACTTC
TRBJ2-1 | TRBD1 | - | TRBV27 | CASSLGTGGNEQFF | TGTGCCAGCAGTTTAGGGACAGGGGGAAATGAGCAGTTCTTC
TRBJ2-3 | - | once | TRBV19 | CASISGRTDTQYF | TGTGCCAGTATTAGCGGACGCACAGATACGCAGTATTTT
TRBJ2-7 | - | - | TRBV5-5 | CASSFEAFTYEQYF | TGTGCCAGCAGCTTCGAAGCCTTTACCTACGAGCAGTACTTC
TRBJ2-3 | - | - | TRBV15 | CATSYTGSRQYF | TGTGCCACCAGCTATACCGGGAGTAGGCAGTATTTT
TRBJ2-7 | TRBD2 | - | TRBV27 | CASIGLAEGGYEQYF | TGTGCCAGCATCGGACTAGCGGAGGGGGGGTACGAGCAGTACTTC
TRBJ1-6 | TRBD1 | - | TRBV10-2 | CASSEWVDRTNSPLHF | TGCGCCAGCAGTGAATGGGTGGACAGGACTAATTCACCCCTCCACTTT